The present entry profiles one TCR beta chain with its context. The antigen is not known. Patients were ineligible given autoimmune disease history or systemic immunosuppression. With baseline, cycle 4 day 1, and cycle 7 day 1 as timepoints, blood was sampled. V lost 2 bases, J lost 4 bases, and 6 bases stayed unmatched. Germline V gene data show CDR1 as GTSNPN and CDR2 as SVGIG (reference sequence). The CDR3 consists of 15 residues. The data derive from a study of OX40 agonist ivuxolimab in advanced cancers. On the study more broadly: Ivuxolimab, an agonistic anti-OX40 (CD134) antibody, was given to patients. Study-wide results and caveats: Partial responders receiving 0.1-3.0 mg/kg showed among the lowest clonal expansion.

Sequencing used immunoSEQ multiplex PCR; TCRdb keeps in-frame clones, though not all of them. Altogether tens of thousands of clones are present, 92% being singletons, with the ten largest covering roughly 0.65%. This clonotype was sampled from an adult with an advanced solid tumor such as melanoma, head and neck, liver or kidney cancer. The chain couples TRBV30 to TRBJ2-3, with TRBD2 identical over 10 bases. The sample in question was CD4+ or CD8+ T cells sorted from blood, obtained in a trial of the OX40 agonist ivuxolimab. The CDR3 region has the DNA TGTGCCTGGAGTCCGGGACTAGCGATCGCAGATACGCAGTATTTT. This codes for CAWSPGLAIADTQYF.